This TCR beta chain was retrieved from a study of T cells expressing NK-cell markers (dated by TCRdb to the early 2020s). About the study as a whole: In sorted CD3+CD56+NKG2C+, CD3+CD56+NKG2C- and CD3+CD56-NKG2C+ T-cell subsets from about 8 donors, TCR beta-chain repertoires were profiled. Of the eight sequenced donors, seven were found to be HCMV-seropositive and one was found to be HCMV-seronegative. All eight donors whose samples were sequenced were randomly selected healthy volunteers, three of them men and five women. Sequencing of the libraries produced 2 x 150 bp reads on Illumina HiSeq 2000/2500, MiSeq or NextSeq. Overall study outcomes, separate from this receptor: Whether the expanded NKG2C-expressing T cell clones were specific for HCMV antigens remained unclear. Those dominant clonotypes were again the most abundant among CD3+CD56-NKG2C+ cells in a few donors, at roughly 25-65%. In about six donors, the dominant CD3+CD56+NKG2C+ clonotypes were found to rank among the top 10 CD8+ clonotypes and to make up about 1.0-8% of CD8+ T cells.

The CDR3 starts with the cysteine, ends with the phenylalanine, and has 14 residues. DNA is not recorded here. The germline V gene encodes CDR1 MGHRA and CDR2 YSYEKL. As to this clonotype: Its antigen specificity is not known.

To determine HCMV serostatus, a commercial ELISA kit was used to detect HCMV-specific IgG in serum. Peripheral blood mononuclear cells were isolated from blood by Ficoll density gradient centrifugation. Sequencing was performed on an Illumina HiSeq 2000. TCR beta cDNA libraries were made by 5'RACE template switching that added a universal primer site and unique molecular identifiers. Priming for cDNA synthesis came from the TCR beta constant segment, and two successive PCR amplification steps followed. On the authors' methods: MIGEC was used to demultiplex reads and group reads by UMI, and MiTCR was used to assemble and quantify clonotypes. To remove erroneous sequences, TCR cDNA sequences were retained only when supported by two or more reads. The tcR package was used for downstream repertoire analysis, and clonotypes were matched between fractions using CDR3 nucleotide sequence together with V segment. VDJmatch was used to annotate antigen specificity against VDJdb, with one amino acid substitution in CDR3 permitted. The reads were reprocessed in TCRdb, with one entry per CDR3 protein sequence and no accompanying DNA. Clone size and V and J calls follow TCRdb, not the original study. This sample's listing comprises some 140,000 distinct CDR3 sequences. About 39% of the sample is in the top ten clones.

This sequence originates from a woman between 50 and 59 years old in good health. Donor details come from another sample of the same person, matched by shared clones. Sequences were obtained from blood T cells: a sorted CD56 or NKG2C T cell subset, CD4+ or CD8+ T cells, or bulk PBMC T cells (not recorded which). The V and J genes are TRBV4-1 and TRBJ2-3; the TRBD2 assignment by TCRdb is unverifiable without DNA. The CDR3 corresponds to CASCPSGYADTQYF.